The source of this TCR beta chain is a study of blood T cell repertoires in COVID-19. Some clones are missing from TCRdb's copy, which holds only in-frame ones; the method was immunoSEQ multiplex PCR. This sample has about 120,000 clones; 84% occur once, and the top ten carry under 4%. The receptor's source is a woman in her thirties who had recovered from COVID-19. What was sequenced was PBMCs or T cells enriched from blood (not recorded which).

CDR3 bases: TGTGCCAGCAGTTTATGGGGACAGGGGGCGTCAGGGGCCAACGTCCTGACTTTC. Its translation: CASSLWGQGASGANVLTF. This rearrangement joins TRBV28 to TRBJ2-6, with 12 positions matching TRBD1. Germline assignment: CDR1 MDHEN and CDR2 SYDVKM. This CDR3 is built from 18 residues. V lost 0 bases, J lost 4 bases, and 4 bases stayed unmatched. The whole variable domain, remainder taken from reference TRBV28 and TRBJ2-6, is DVKVTQSSRYLVKRTGEKVFLECVQDMDHENMFWYRQDPGLGLRLIYFSYDVKMKEKGDIPEGYSVSREKKERFSLILESASTNQTSMYLCASSLWGQGASGANVLTFGAGSRLTVL.